These 25 T cell receptor beta chains share one sample of origin, sequenced in a study of regulatory T cells in long-lasting Graves disease. Time point described: newly diagnosed GD, antithyroid drugs for less than 3 months. The TCR library was made from RNA extracted from PBMCs. HTBI primers from iRepertoire and Arm-PCR of CDR3 regions yielded the TCR beta libraries. TCRdb processed the multiplex PCR reads anew with MiXCR; each CDR3 protein has one entry. Of about half a million distinct CDR3 sequences detected, around 11% appear once; the ten largest clones hold 7.5% to 9%. This same sample was also taken into another study, of T cells in Graves' hyperthyroidism and ophthalmopathy.

This material consisted of peripheral blood mononuclear cells (PBMCs), taken at new diagnosis, from a patient treated with antithyroid drugs. The receptor source for this set is a woman aged 30 to 39 with Graves disease.

This clonotype was detected ten times or more. V is TRBV27 and J is TRBJ2-7, with a weak D call TRBD1 (6 bases). Trimming shortened V by 6 bases and J by 0 bases, and 15 bases separated the two germline ends. CDR1 is MNHEY, CDR2 SMNVEV, per germline (reference sequence). This CDR3 has 15 amino acids. The CDR3 loop reads CASSRTGSSSYEQYF. The DNA of the CDR3 is TGTGCCAGCAGCCGTACAGGGTCTAGCTCCTACGAGCAGTACTTC.

This clonotype occurred a few times. The CDR3 sequence is CASSTDITEKLFF. DNA for the CDR3: TGTGCCAGCAGCACGGACATAACGGAAAAACTGTTTTTT. The chain couples TRBV7-9 to TRBJ1-4; a weak D match, TRBD1 (5 bases). Trimming took off 5 bases at V and 8 bases at J, with 12 bases between the two ends. This CDR3 has 13 amino acids. Germline loops: CDR1 SEHNR, CDR2 FQNEAQ (reference sequence).

This clonotype was detected many times. The chain combines TRBV11-2 with TRBJ2-4; TRBD1 or TRBD2 may be the D gene (5 bases each). The germline gives CDR1 SGHAT, CDR2 FQNNGV. This CDR3 has 15 amino acids. Trimming shortened V by 1 base and J by 16 bases, and 23 bases separated the two germline ends. The DNA of the CDR3 is TGTGCCAGCAGCTTAGCCCGGGGCCAAGGGGTGTCGCAATACTTC. It encodes CASSLARGQGVSQYF.

This clonotype came up many times. V usage is TRBV15 and J usage is TRBJ1-1, with TRBD1 as a possible D gene (6 bases). The V end was cut by 5 bases, the J end by 3 bases, with 13 bases between. The CDR3 length is 14 residues. Germline V gene sequence: CDR1 LNHNV, CDR2 YYDKDF (reference sequence). For the CDR3, the DNA is TGTGCCACCAGCTTCAGGGGTCGGGACACTGAAGCTTTCTTT. This gives the protein CATSFRGRDTEAFF.

This clonotype has a count of ten or more. The rearrangement uses TRBV12-3 or TRBV12-4 and TRBJ1-1; possible D gene TRBD1, 5 bases. Trimming removed 1 base from V and 4 bases from J, with 13 bases in between. The CDR3 covers 15 residues. CDR3 DNA sequence: TGTGCCAGCAGTTTAGTTGCAGGGTCGATCACTGAAGCTTTCTTT. Protein sequence: CASSLVAGSITEAFF.

This clonotype showed up many times. This chain connects TRBV7-2 to TRBJ1-1; weak D call: TRBD1 (6 bases). V was shortened by 3 bases and J by 6 bases, with 11 bases between the two germline ends. This CDR3 is 13 amino acids long. In germline, CDR1 is SGHTA, CDR2 FQGNSA. The CDR3 here is CASSFDRRAEAFF. The CDR3 DNA follows: TGTGCCAGCAGCTTTGACAGGCGGGCTGAAGCTTTCTTT.

This clonotype was counted once. This may be a read error, as it is one base from a much larger clone. The CDR3 does not end in the conserved phenylalanine or tryptophan, so this is likely a read error. The gene calls are TRBV2 and TRBJ1-5; no clear D. The germline CDR1 and CDR2 sequences are SNHLY and FYNNEI. Between the trimmed V and J ends, which lost 2 bases and 6 bases, there was a span of 5 bases. The CDR3 has 12 residues. The CDR3 region has the DNA TGTGCCAGCAGTGAATGGGGTCAGCCCCAGCATCTT. Residues: CASSEWGQPQHL.

This clonotype was detected many times. The chain combines TRBV2 with TRBJ2-1; 11 bases agree with TRBD2. Germline V gene lookup returns CDR1 SNHLY and CDR2 FYNNEI. The CDR3 is 19 amino acids. V lost 6 bases, J lost 0 bases, and 13 bases stayed unmatched. Here the CDR3 DNA reads TGTGCCAGCAGCTCCGAAGAGGGACTAGCGGTGAGCTCCTACAATGAGCAGTTCTTC. Translation gives CASSSEEGLAVSSYNEQFF.

Notes on this clonotype: A much larger clone is a single base away; this may be a read error. V usage is TRBV27 and J usage is TRBJ2-1; no definite D call. CDR1 and CDR2 (germline): MNHEY, SMNVEV (reference sequence). The CDR3 is made up of 15 amino acids. Trimming pared 5 bases from V and 4 bases from J, leaving 15 bases between. Written as DNA, the CDR3 is TGTGCCAGCAGTGATCCGAACACGGTATACAATGAGCAGTTCTTC. Its protein is CASSDPNTVYNEQFF.

This clonotype has just a few counts. This CDR3 is CASSFGLAGGQGQYF. As DNA, the CDR3 is TGTGCCAGCAGTTTCGGACTAGCGGGAGGGCAGGGGCAGTACTTC. The chain links TRBV6-5 to TRBJ2-7, with 15 bases matching TRBD2. Germline-derived CDR1 and CDR2 are MNHEY and SVGAGI. Unmatched junction bases numbered 7, after V lost 4 bases and J lost 9 bases. This CDR3 is built from 15 residues.

This clonotype was counted many times. This chain links TRBV18 with TRBJ1-2; TRBD1 matches at 8 bases. This CDR3 contains 14 residues. Germline CDR1 is KGHSH and CDR2 is LQKENI. The trim removed 5 bases at V and 1 base at J, leaving 3 bases unmatched. CDR3 DNA sequence: TGTGCCAGCTCAACACAGGGGGGTAACTATGGCTACACCTTC. Translated: CASSTQGGNYGYTF.

This clonotype was seen many times. The chain couples TRBV11-3 to TRBJ2-1; 7 nucleotides agree with TRBD2. V was pared by 5 bases and J by 9 bases, with 13 bases of the junction left unmatched. Germline loops: CDR1 SGHNT, CDR2 YENEEA. The CDR3 is made up of 15 amino acids. Written as DNA, the CDR3 is TGTGCCAGCAGCCCGGGGGGTATAGGGAGTACTGAGCAGTTCTTC. Protein: CASSPGGIGSTEQFF.

The chain has TRBV6-2 or TRBV6-3 and TRBJ2-5; 9 nucleotides line up with TRBD1. CDR3 size: 14 residues. Germline V gives CDR1 MNHEY, CDR2 SVGEGT. The trim removed 5 bases at V and 6 bases at J, leaving 7 bases unmatched. CDR3 in amino acids: CASSGTGLRQTQYF. CDR3 nucleotide sequence: TGTGCCAGCAGTGGGACAGGGCTGCGGCAGACCCAGTACTTC.

At least ten counts were recorded for this clonotype. The chain links TRBV3-1 to TRBJ2-1; D gene uncertain. The germline V gene has CDR1 LGHDT and CDR2 YNNKEL (reference sequence). Trimming cost V 4 bases and J 3 bases, with 16 bases left between them. There are 16 residues in the CDR3. CDR3 sequence reads: CASSPDVGLGYNEQFF. The DNA of the CDR3 is TGTGCCAGCAGCCCAGACGTCGGTCTTGGCTACAATGAGCAGTTCTTC.

Ten or more counts support this clonotype. This chain joins TRBV9 and TRBJ1-2, with D possibly matching TRBD1 (5 bases). The germline V gene has CDR1 SGDLS and CDR2 YYNGEE. The CDR3 has 14 amino acids. The V and J ends lost 0 bases and 7 bases respectively, with 13 bases between them. DNA of the CDR3: TGTGCCAGCAGCGTAGCTGGTGGGGGATCTGGCTACACCTTC. Translating it yields CASSVAGGGSGYTF.

V gene TRBV6-5 combines with J gene TRBJ1-1; D perhaps matches TRBD1 (5 bases). Trimming took off 4 bases at V and 8 bases at J, with 8 bases between the two ends. Germline-derived CDR1 and CDR2 are MNHEY and SVGAGI. This CDR3 has 11 residues. The CDR3 DNA sequence: TGTGCCAGCAGTTGGGGACTGGAAGCTTTCTTT. Its translation: CASSWGLEAFF.

At least ten counts were recorded for this clonotype. This chain uses TRBV12-5 with TRBJ2-2; D call uncertain. CDR3 length: 13 residues. V lost 3 bases and J 1 base, leaving 3 bases between the germline ends. Germline V gene sequence: CDR1 LGHNT, CDR2 FRNRAP. Written as DNA, the CDR3 is TGTGCTAGTGGTTTTGAGAACACCGGGGAGCTGTTTTTT. Residues: CASGFENTGELFF.

A word on this clonotype: A much larger clone lies a single base off, so this may be a read error. The chain combines TRBV6-1 with TRBJ2-7; tentative D call: TRBD2 (6 bases). V lost 3 bases and J 3 bases, leaving 18 bases between the germline ends. This CDR3 has 16 amino acids. From germline, CDR1 is MNHNS and CDR2 SASEGT. DNA of the CDR3: TGTGCCAGCAGTGAGTCCCGGGACTCGACTCTCTACGAGCAGTACTTC. It specifies CASSESRDSTLYEQYF.

As regards this clonotype: The junction differs from germline at one of its ends, possibly a read error. The rearrangement links TRBV7-7 to TRBJ2-2; no clear D gene. The CDR3 consists of 16 residues. Per the germline V gene, CDR1 is SSHAT and CDR2 is FNYEAQ (reference sequence). The CDR3 bases are TGTGCTAGCAGCTTAGTGCGTAGTCCGAACACCGGGGAGCTGTTTTTT. Protein: CASSLVRSPNTGELFF.

This clonotype was seen a handful of times. This sequence joins TRBV6-1 and TRBJ1-1; D is ambiguous. Germline loops: CDR1 MNHNS, CDR2 SASEGT. Trimming removed 4 bases at V and 0 bases at J, with 12 bases between. The CDR3 totals 15 residues. CDR3 amino acids: CASSGIRPMNTEAFF. Here the CDR3 DNA reads TGTGCCAGCAGTGGGATTCGGCCGATGAACACTGAAGCTTTCTTT.

This clonotype was observed at least ten times. V gene TRBV30 combines with J gene TRBJ1-5; D ambiguous. Per the germline V gene, CDR1 is GTSNPN and CDR2 is SVGIG (reference sequence). The CDR3 totals 13 residues. Between the trimmed V and J ends, which lost 0 bases and 5 bases, there was a span of 8 bases. The CDR3 loop is CAWSVGPDQPQHF. In nucleotides, the CDR3 is TGTGCCTGGAGTGTTGGCCCTGATCAGCCCCAGCATTTT.

This clonotype has at least ten counts. The J gene is TRBJ2-7, the V gene TRBV10-1, with unresolved D. Germline CDR1 is WNHNN and CDR2 is SYGVQD (reference sequence). There are 14 residues in the CDR3. The V gene lost 3 bases and the J gene lost 2 bases, with 11 bases spanning the gap. The CDR3 sequence is CASSEGPVAYEQYF. CDR3 sequence (DNA): TGCGCCAGCAGTGAAGGGCCGGTTGCCTACGAGCAGTACTTC.

V and J are TRBV6-1 and TRBJ2-2; a weak D match, TRBD1 (6 bases). Germline values: CDR1 MNHNS, CDR2 SASEGT. CDR3 length: 15 residues. The ends were cut back, 3 bases at V and 1 base at J, with 9 bases in the middle. CDR3 loop: CASSEGAGNTGELFF. The CDR3 DNA is TGTGCCAGCAGTGAGGGGGCGGGGAACACCGGGGAGCTGTTTTTT.

This clonotype was counted many times. V usage is TRBV3-1 and J usage is TRBJ2-7; D not certain. The length of the CDR3 is 14 residues. The germline V gene encodes CDR1 LGHDT and CDR2 YNNKEL (reference sequence). V lost 6 bases and J lost 3, with 15 bases in between. Here the CDR3 DNA reads TGTGCCAGCAGTCAATCAGCTGGGGTCTACGAGCAGTACTTC. Its translation: CASSQSAGVYEQYF.

This clonotype was seen at least ten times. The genes are TRBV9 and TRBJ1-1; 8 bases agree with TRBD1. The V gene's germline CDR1 is SGDLS and CDR2 YYNGEE. V was clipped by 4 bases and J by 5 bases; unmatched bases: 7. The CDR3 extends over 14 amino acids. The CDR3, as DNA: TGTGCCAGCAGCCCAACAGGGGGAGGAACTGAAGCTTTCTTT. Protein: CASSPTGGGTEAFF.